The clone carrying this TCR beta chain appeared a single time. The antigen is unknown. The source of the sample is a study of cytomegalovirus exposure and HLA in healthy donors. Overall study findings and caveats: The majority of CMV-associated TCR beta chains were reported as apparently HLA-restricted in a later analysis.

With 60 Vbeta and 13 Jbeta primers, the PCR was carried out. Only in-frame clones appear in the TCRdb table, and some are missing; sequencing was by immunoSEQ multiplex PCR. The table lists more than 110,000 clones, around 76% of them singletons. J was trimmed by 2 bases and V by 10 bases; bases with no gene match: 5. CDR3 length: 13 amino acids. CDR1 and CDR2 from the germline V gene are SNHLY and FYNNEI. The sequenced sample was PBMCs. The chain employs TRBV2 and TRBJ1-1, with 9 bases that match TRBD1. The clonotype comes from a man younger than 35 in good health and CMV-seronegative. DNA of the CDR3: TGTGCCAACCGGGGACAGGGTAACACTGAAGCTTTCTTT. It specifies CANRGQGNTEAFF.